What follows are 8 T cell receptor beta chains derived from one specimen sequenced in a study of cytomegalovirus exposure and HLA in healthy donors. Sequencing was performed with immunoSEQ multiplex PCR; in TCRdb, only in-frame clones are kept and a portion is missing. The table shows 330,000 or so clones, with approximately 90% occurring only once. The sample taken for sequencing was PBMCs. Receptors originate from a woman aged 18-30 years in good health and CMV-seronegative.

This clone is a singleton in its sample. J is TRBJ2-2 and V is TRBV7-3, with TRBD1 matching over 7 bases. The CDR3 is 16 amino acids. In germline, CDR1 is SGHTA, CDR2 FQGTGA. The V gene end was trimmed by 5 bases and the J gene end by 7 bases; junction bases not matched to a gene: 13. CDR3 sequence (DNA): TGTGCCAGCAGCCGCCAGGGGACAGCCAACTTCGGGGAGCTGTTTTTT. Protein sequence: CASSRQGTANFGELFF.

This chain joins TRBV4-1 and TRBJ1-1; 7 positions agree with TRBD1. Per germline, CDR1 MGHRA and CDR2 YSYEKL. With 1 base clipped from V and 0 bases from J, the junction kept 2 bases outside the gene matches. The CDR3 loop spans 15 amino acids. The CDR3 is CASSQGQGVNTEAFF. For the CDR3, the DNA is TGCGCCAGCAGCCAAGGACAGGGCGTGAACACTGAAGCTTTCTTT.

CDR3 residues: CASSLSRGQETQYF. The CDR3, as DNA: TGTGCCAGCAGCTTGTCCCGGGGGCAAGAGACCCAGTACTTC. V usage is TRBV7-9 and J usage is TRBJ2-5; weak D call: TRBD2 (6 bases). The CDR3 is 14 residues long. The germline gives CDR1 SEHNR, CDR2 FQNEAQ (reference sequence). Trimming took 3 bases from V and 2 from J, leaving 10 bases between them.

The chain joins TRBV5-1 to TRBJ2-1; D perhaps matches TRBD2 (6 bases). Per the germline V gene, CDR1 is SGHRS and CDR2 is YFSETQ. V lost 7 bases to trimming and J lost 8 bases, with 22 bases between them. There are 15 residues in the CDR3. The CDR3 nucleotides read TGCGCCAGCCCCGGCGGACTACCGGTCCCGGATGAGCAGTTCTTC. Amino acids: CASPGGLPVPDEQFF.

This sequence joins TRBV9 and TRBJ2-5, with 9 bases matching TRBD1. With 0 bases clipped from V and 5 bases from J, the junction kept 5 bases outside the gene matches. Germline-derived CDR1 and CDR2 are SGDLS and YYNGEE. This CDR3 region has 15 residues. The CDR3 spells CASSVELGQGETQYF. The CDR3 bases are TGTGCCAGCAGCGTAGAATTAGGACAGGGGGAGACCCAGTACTTC.

V and J are TRBV11-2 and TRBJ2-1; 7 bases agree with TRBD2. This CDR3 is 16 amino acids long. The J segment lost 5 bases and the V segment lost 5 bases, leaving 12 bases of the junction unmatched. Germline V gene lookup returns CDR1 SGHAT and CDR2 FQNNGV. This CDR3 reads CASSGPPGLRDNEQFF. The DNA for the CDR3 is TGTGCCAGCAGCGGGCCCCCGGGACTAAGGGACAATGAGCAGTTCTTC.

This clone was counted between two and nine times. J is TRBJ1-2 and V is TRBV19; the match to TRBD1 covers 9 bases. V was clipped by 5 bases and J by 3 bases; unmatched bases: 7. Per germline, CDR1 LNHDA and CDR2 SQIVND (reference sequence). CDR3 size: 15 residues. The CDR3 DNA is TGTGCCAGTAGTCTCGGGACAGGGTATGACTATGGCTACACCTTC. It encodes CASSLGTGYDYGYTF.

This chain uses TRBV7-2 with TRBJ1-2, with TRBD1 matching over 7 bases. In germline, CDR1 is SGHTA, CDR2 FQGNSA. This CDR3 contains 14 residues. J gave up 7 bases and V 5 bases, and 10 bases lay outside the gene matches. The CDR3 region has the DNA TGTGCCAGCAGCCCCGGGACAGACACTATTGGCTACACCTTC. It yields the protein CASSPGTDTIGYTF.